A selection of T cell receptor beta chains follows, all from one sample in a study of T cell changes during pregnancy in multiple sclerosis. The table came from immunoSEQ multiplex PCR; TCRdb's copy has only in-frame clones and leaves some out. The sample shows 100,000 or so clones, around 92% of them seen only once. The specimen comprised peripheral blood, sampled after pregnancy. The receptors shown here come from a female donor with multiple sclerosis, enrolled in a pregnancy study. The CDR3 runs from the conserved cysteine through the conserved F or W.

J: TRBJ1-1; V: TRBV5-6; CDR3: CASSPRTDRGWTEAFF
J: TRBJ2-3; V: TRBV14; CDR3: CASSQEWNVLGLSTDTQYF
J: TRBJ1-5; V: TRBV30; CDR3: CAWSGQGNQPQHF
J: TRBJ1-2; V: TRBV23-1; CDR3: CASSQSWTGGYGYTF
J: TRBJ1-4; V: TRBV27; CDR3: CASSSNVAGYEKLFF
J: TRBJ2-1; V: TRBV5-1; CDR3: CASSLTNVEQFF
J: TRBJ1-5; V: TRBV27; CDR3: CASSSIQTGPDQPQHF
J: TRBJ1-6; V: TRBV5-6; CDR3: CASSLDGSSYNSPLHF
J: TRBJ1-1; V: TRBV6-1; CDR3: CASRVTGEGRKAFF
J: TRBJ2-7; V: TRBV4-1; CDR3: CASSQGLAGGYEQYF
J: TRBJ2-3; V: TRBV2; CDR3: CASRFNQGFTDTQYF
J: TRBJ2-7; V: TRBV19; CDR3: CASSRTVGHYEQYF
J: TRBJ2-5; V: TRBV6-5; CDR3: CASSLKETQYF
J: TRBJ2-6; V: TRBV4-3; CDR3: CASSRRVSSGANVLTF
J: TRBJ2-1; V: TRBV6-1; CDR3: CASSEIAGGYNEQFF
J: TRBJ1-1; V: TRBV4-3; CDR3: CASSQEGGGGTEAFF
J: TRBJ1-6; V: TRBV6-5; CDR3: CASSPQGTNNSPLHF
J: TRBJ1-4; V: TRBV19; CDR3: CASRPPGKGEKLFF
J: TRBJ1-2; V: TRBV6-4; CDR3: CASSDSSGGYTF
J: TRBJ2-7; V: TRBV7-2; CDR3: CASSLLGGTRGNYEQYF
J: TRBJ1-2; V: TRBV5-6; CDR3: CASSLGGQGAYF
J: TRBJ1-1; V: TRBV15; CDR3: CATSRDRVPARSTFF
J: TRBJ1-2; V: TRBV6-5; CDR3: CASSYSQDSLYGYTF
J: TRBJ2-7; V: TRBV7-2; CDR3: CASSPRDRGREQYF
J: TRBJ2-7; V: TRBV6-6; CDR3: CASSYRGTEQYF
J: TRBJ1-2; V: TRBV5-6; CDR3: CASSPQGFGSSGYTF
J: TRBJ1-2; V: TRBV5-1; CDR3: CASSFGSGDGRSGDGYTF